This T cell receptor beta chain emerged from a study of molecular identifiers for immune sequencing clone quantification. Sorting defined naive CD8 T cells as CD8+CD4-CCR7+CD45RA+. This CDR3 comprises 17 residues. Germline V gene sequence: CDR1 LGHNA, CDR2 YSLEER. V was pared by 0 bases and J by 8 bases, with 21 bases between. TCRdb reprocessed the PCR reads via MiXCR and lists one record per CDR3 protein. The sample has hundreds of thousands of distinct CDR3 sequences, approximately 24% seen once. The receptor was derived from a human donor in good health. Some libraries in this study had Jurkat cell RNA spiked in. This chain links TRBV4-3 with TRBJ2-3, with a weak D call TRBD2 (5 bases). Sequences were obtained from naive CD8+ T cells from blood, with Jurkat cell RNA spiked in. Documented subset: FACS-sorted CD8+CD4-CCR7+CD45RA+ naive T cells. CDR3 DNA: TGCGCCAGCAGCCAAGACGCTAGGGAGACGATTTGGGGTACGCAGTATTTT. Amino acids: CASSQDARETIWGTQYF.